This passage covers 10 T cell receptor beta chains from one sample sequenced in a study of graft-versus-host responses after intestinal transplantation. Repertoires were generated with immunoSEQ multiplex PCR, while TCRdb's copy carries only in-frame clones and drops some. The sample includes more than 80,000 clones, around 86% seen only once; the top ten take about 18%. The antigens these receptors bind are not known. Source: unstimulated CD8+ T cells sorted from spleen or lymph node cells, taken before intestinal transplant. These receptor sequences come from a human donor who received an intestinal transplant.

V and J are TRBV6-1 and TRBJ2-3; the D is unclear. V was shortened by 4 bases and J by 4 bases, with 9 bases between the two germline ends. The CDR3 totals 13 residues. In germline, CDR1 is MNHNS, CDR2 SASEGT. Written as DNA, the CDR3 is TGTGCCAGCAGTGGGAATAGTCCAGATACGCAGTATTTT. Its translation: CASSGNSPDTQYF.

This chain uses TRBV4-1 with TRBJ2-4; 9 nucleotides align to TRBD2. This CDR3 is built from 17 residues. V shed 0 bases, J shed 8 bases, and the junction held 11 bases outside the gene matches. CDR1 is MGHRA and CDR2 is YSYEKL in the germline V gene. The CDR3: CASSQDWEREAEDIQYF. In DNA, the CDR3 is TGCGCCAGCAGCCAAGATTGGGAGCGGGAGGCCGAGGACATTCAGTACTTC.

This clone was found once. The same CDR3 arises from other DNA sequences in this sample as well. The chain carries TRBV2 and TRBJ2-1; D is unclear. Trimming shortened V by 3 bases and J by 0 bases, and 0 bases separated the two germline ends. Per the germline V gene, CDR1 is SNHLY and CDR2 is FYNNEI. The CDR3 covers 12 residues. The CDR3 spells CASSDSYNEQFF. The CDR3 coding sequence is TGTGCCAGCAGTGACTCCTACAATGAGCAGTTCTTC.

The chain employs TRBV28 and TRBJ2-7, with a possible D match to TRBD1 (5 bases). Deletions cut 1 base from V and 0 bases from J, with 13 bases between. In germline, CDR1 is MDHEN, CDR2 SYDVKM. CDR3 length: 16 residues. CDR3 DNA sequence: TGTGCCAGCAGTTTATTTGGTAGGGGCACCTCCTACGAGCAGTACTTC. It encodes CASSLFGRGTSYEQYF.

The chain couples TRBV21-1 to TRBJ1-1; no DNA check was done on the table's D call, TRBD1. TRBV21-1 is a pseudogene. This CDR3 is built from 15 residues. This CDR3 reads CASSKAGTGGTEAFF. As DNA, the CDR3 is TGTGCCAGCAGCAAGGCCGGGACAGGGGGCACTGAAGCTTTCTTT.

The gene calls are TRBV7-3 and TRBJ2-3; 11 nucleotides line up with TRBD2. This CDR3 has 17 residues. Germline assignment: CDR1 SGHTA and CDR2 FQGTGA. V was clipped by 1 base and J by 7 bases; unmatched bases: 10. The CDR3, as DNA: TGTGCCAGCAGCTTAAGTCCCGGACTAGCGGGCGCAAATACGCAGTATTTT. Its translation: CASSLSPGLAGANTQYF.

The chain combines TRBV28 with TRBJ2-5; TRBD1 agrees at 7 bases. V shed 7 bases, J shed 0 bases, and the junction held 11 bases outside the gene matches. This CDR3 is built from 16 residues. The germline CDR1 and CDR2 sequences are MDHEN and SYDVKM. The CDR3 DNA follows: TGTGCCAGCACCCTAGGTGCAGGGGGTTACCAAGAGACCCAGTACTTC. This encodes CASTLGAGGYQETQYF.

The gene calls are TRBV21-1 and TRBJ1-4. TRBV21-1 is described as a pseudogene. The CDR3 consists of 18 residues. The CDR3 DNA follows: TGTGCCAGCAGCAAATATTTGGCCACCGGAGGGACAAATGAAAAACTGTTTTTT. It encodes CASSKYLATGGTNEKLFF.

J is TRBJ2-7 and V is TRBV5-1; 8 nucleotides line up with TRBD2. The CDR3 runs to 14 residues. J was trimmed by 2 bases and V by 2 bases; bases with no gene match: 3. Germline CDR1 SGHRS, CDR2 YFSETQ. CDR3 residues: CASSLSGGAYEQYF. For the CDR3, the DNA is TGCGCCAGCAGCTTATCGGGGGGGGCCTACGAGCAGTACTTC.

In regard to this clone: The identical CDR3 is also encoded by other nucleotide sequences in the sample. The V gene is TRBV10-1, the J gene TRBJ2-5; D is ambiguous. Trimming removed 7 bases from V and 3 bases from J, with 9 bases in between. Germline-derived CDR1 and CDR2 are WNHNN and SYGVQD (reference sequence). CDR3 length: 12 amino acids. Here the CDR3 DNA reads TGCGCCAGCAAACCTAGGAAAGAGACCCAGTACTTC. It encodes CASKPRKETQYF.